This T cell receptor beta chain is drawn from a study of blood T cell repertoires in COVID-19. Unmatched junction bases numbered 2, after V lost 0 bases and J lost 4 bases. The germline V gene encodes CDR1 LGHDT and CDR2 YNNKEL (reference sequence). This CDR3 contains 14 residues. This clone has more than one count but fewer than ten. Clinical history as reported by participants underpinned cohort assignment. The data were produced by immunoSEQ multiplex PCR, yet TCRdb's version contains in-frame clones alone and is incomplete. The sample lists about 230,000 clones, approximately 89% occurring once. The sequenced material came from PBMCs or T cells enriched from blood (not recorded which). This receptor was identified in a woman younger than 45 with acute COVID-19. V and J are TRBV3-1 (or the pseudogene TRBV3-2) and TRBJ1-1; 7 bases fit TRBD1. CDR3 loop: CASSQEAGGTEAFF. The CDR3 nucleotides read TGTGCCAGCAGCCAAGAGGCAGGGGGCACTGAAGCTTTCTTT.